This T cell receptor (beta chain) is drawn from a study of blood T cell repertoires in COVID-19. Looked up from germline, CDR1 is SEHNR and CDR2 is FQNEAQ (reference sequence). Trimming removed 4 bases from V and 3 bases from J, with 15 bases in between. The CDR3 spans 15 residues. Method: immunoSEQ multiplex PCR; TCRdb's copy keeps in-frame clones and lacks some. The sample has 270,000 or so clones, about nine tenths seen once. This receptor was identified in a young woman with COVID-19, enrolled during active disease. Input material: peripheral blood. V and J are TRBV7-9 and TRBJ1-2, with D perhaps TRBD1 (6 bases). In DNA form, the CDR3 reads TGTGCCAGCAGCTCAGCTCGCACAGGGCACTATGGCTACACCTTC. This sequence encodes CASSSARTGHYGYTF.